Sequencing of this TCR beta chain was carried out in a study of blood T cell repertoires in COVID-19. The overall study: The United States, Italy and Spain supplied acute and convalescent COVID-19 samples. T cells, B-cell-depleted T cells, or PBMCs supplied cDNA or gDNA.

Germline V gene lookup returns CDR1 MNHNY and CDR2 SVGAGI (reference sequence). The CDR3 runs to 13 residues. The V gene lost 5 bases and the J gene lost 9 bases, with 14 bases spanning the gap. Seattle cases were enrolled at active infection and followed longitudinally. Here immunoSEQ multiplex PCR was the method, and the copy in TCRdb shows in-frame clones only, minus some. The data contain 310,000 or so clones, almost 90% of them singletons. The chain employs TRBV6-6 and TRBJ1-5; D gene unclear. This clonotype was obtained from a woman younger than 45 with COVID-19, enrolled during active disease. Sequenced input: peripheral blood. This CDR3 is CASSREAQWPQHF. As DNA, the CDR3 is TGTGCCAGCAGTAGGGAGGCCCAATGGCCCCAGCATTTT.